This TCR beta chain appears in the sequencing data of a study of blood T cell repertoires in COVID-19. Study details: T cells, B-cell-depleted T cells, or PBMCs supplied cDNA or gDNA.

TCRdb's copy holds only in-frame clones and misses some; the assay was immunoSEQ multiplex PCR. The data contain fewer than 200,000 clones, over 80% of them singletons. This clone has more than one count but fewer than ten. The CDR3 extends over 17 amino acids. The V segment lost 0 bases and the J segment 3 bases; nucleotides outside the gene matches: 11. Germline V gene lookup returns CDR1 SGHRS and CDR2 YFSETQ. This clonotype was obtained from a woman aged 80 or over with active or convalescent COVID-19. Sequencing used peripheral blood. The chain links TRBV5-1 to TRBJ2-7, with 8 nucleotides matching TRBD1. CDR3 protein: CASSLVGQASFLYEQYF. The CDR3 DNA reads as TGCGCCAGCAGCTTGGTGGGACAGGCTTCTTTCCTCTACGAGCAGTACTTC.